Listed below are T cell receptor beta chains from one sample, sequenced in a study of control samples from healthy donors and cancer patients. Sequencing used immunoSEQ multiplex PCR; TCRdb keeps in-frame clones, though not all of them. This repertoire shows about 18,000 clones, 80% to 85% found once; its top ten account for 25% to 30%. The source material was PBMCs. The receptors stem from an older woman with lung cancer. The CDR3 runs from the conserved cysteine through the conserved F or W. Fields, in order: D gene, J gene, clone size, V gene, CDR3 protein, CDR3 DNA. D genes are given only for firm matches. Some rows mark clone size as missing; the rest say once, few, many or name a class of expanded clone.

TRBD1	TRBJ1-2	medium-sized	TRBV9	CASSSRTGEVGWYGYTF	TGTGCCAGCAGCTCTCGGACAGGGGAGGTCGGTTGGTATGGCTACACCTTC
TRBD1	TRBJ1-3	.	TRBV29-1	CSATDRAGNTIYF	TGCAGCGCAACAGACAGGGCTGGAAACACCATATATTTT
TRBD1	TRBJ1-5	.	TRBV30	CAWSSRTGTGIDQPQHF	TGTGCCTGGAGTTCCCGAACCGGGACAGGGATTGATCAGCCCCAGCATTTT
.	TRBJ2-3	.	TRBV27	CASSSRDTQYF	TGTGCCAGCAGTTCAAGAGATACGCAGTATTTT
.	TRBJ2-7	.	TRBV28	CASSFAYGADF	.
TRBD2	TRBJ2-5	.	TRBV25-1	CASSEGISGSPETQYF	TGTGCCAGCAGTGAAGGAATTAGCGGGAGTCCTGAGACCCAGTACTTC
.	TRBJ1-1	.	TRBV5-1	CASSLGERGPEAFF	TGCGCCAGCAGCTTGGGCGAGCGCGGGCCTGAAGCTTTCTTT
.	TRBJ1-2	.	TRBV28	CASRVTVRDYTF	TGTGCCAGCAGGGTAACGGTTAGAGACTACACCTTC
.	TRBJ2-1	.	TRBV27	CASSYRNNEQFF	TGTGCCAGCAGTTATAGGAACAATGAGCAGTTCTTC
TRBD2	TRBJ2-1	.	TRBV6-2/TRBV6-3	CASSTTTAGGPKYEQFF	TGTGCCAGCAGTACCACGACAGCGGGAGGGCCTAAATATGAGCAGTTCTTC
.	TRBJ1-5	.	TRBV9	CASSVGGGDQPQHF	TGTGCCAGCAGCGTAGGAGGGGGGGATCAGCCCCAGCATTTT
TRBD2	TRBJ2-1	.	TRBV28	CASTSSGRALFF	TGTGCCAGCACCAGTAGCGGGAGGGCCCTGTTCTTC
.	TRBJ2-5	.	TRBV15	CATSRDSKGLGETQYF	TGTGCCACCAGCAGAGATTCTAAGGGTTTAGGGGAGACCCAGTACTTC
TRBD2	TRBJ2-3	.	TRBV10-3	CAITSGNTDTQYF	TGTGCCATCACGAGCGGGAACACAGATACGCAGTATTTT
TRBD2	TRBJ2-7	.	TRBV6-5	CASSYGTSGYEQYF	TGTGCCAGCAGTTACGGGACTAGCGGCTACGAGCAGTACTTC
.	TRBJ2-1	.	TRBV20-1	CSARRAYEQFF	TGCAGTGCTAGGCGAGCATATGAGCAGTTCTTC
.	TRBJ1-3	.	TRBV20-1	CSAYSGNTIYF	TGCAGTGCCTACTCTGGAAACACCATATATTTT
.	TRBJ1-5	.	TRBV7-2	CASSPHGGGNQPQHF	TGTGCCAGCAGCCCTCATGGGGGTGGCAATCAGCCCCAGCATTTT
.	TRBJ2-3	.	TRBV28	CASSPGGPGDEDTQYF	TGTGCCAGCAGTCCCGGAGGGCCGGGGGATGAGGATACGCAGTATTTT
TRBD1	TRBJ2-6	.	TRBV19	CASRAAGGGSGANVLTF	TGTGCCAGTAGGGCCGCAGGGGGCGGCTCTGGGGCCAACGTCCTGACTTTC
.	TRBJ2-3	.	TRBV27	CASSLLGLTSTDTQYF	TGTGCCAGCAGTTTACTAGGCCTAACTAGCACAGATACGCAGTATTTT
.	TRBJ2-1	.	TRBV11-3	CASRLETSSYNEQFF	TGTGCCAGCAGGCTTGAGACCAGCTCCTACAATGAGCAGTTCTTC
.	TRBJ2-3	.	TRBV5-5	CASSLQIGGTDTQYF	TGTGCCAGCAGCTTACAAATCGGGGGCACAGATACGCAGTATTTT
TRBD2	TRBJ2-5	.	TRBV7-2	CASSLSSGRLETQYF	TGTGCCAGCAGCTTATCTAGCGGGAGATTGGAGACCCAGTACTTC
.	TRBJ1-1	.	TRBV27	CASSMTENTEAFF	TGTGCCAGCAGTATGACAGAGAACACTGAAGCTTTCTTT
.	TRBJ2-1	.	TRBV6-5	CASSPHGIDEQFF	TGTGCCAGCAGTCCACACGGTATCGATGAGCAGTTCTTC
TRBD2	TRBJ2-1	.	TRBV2	CASTTRGGRAGNEQFF	TGTGCCAGCACCACGAGAGGCGGGAGGGCCGGAAATGAGCAGTTCTTC
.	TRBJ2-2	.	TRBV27	CASSLRENTGELFF	TGTGCCAGCAGTTTGAGGGAGAACACCGGGGAGCTGTTTTTT
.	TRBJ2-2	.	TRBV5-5	CASSLAWEAGELFF	TGTGCCAGCAGCTTGGCCTGGGAGGCCGGGGAGCTGTTTTTT
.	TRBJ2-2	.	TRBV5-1	CASSLKGSNTGELFF	TGCGCCAGCAGCTTGAAAGGGTCTAACACCGGGGAGCTGTTTTTT
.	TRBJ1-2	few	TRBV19	CDRTFPNYGYTF	TGTGATCGAACCTTCCCTAACTATGGCTACACCTTC
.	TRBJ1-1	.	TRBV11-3	CASSYSMNTEAFF	TGTGCCAGCAGCTATTCGATGAACACTGAAGCTTTCTTT
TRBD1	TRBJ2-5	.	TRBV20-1	CSASMGQEETQYF	TGCAGTGCTAGTATGGGACAGGAGGAGACCCAGTACTTC
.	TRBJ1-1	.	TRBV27	CASSLKQTNTEAFF	TGTGCCAGCAGTTTAAAGCAGACGAACACTGAAGCTTTCTTT
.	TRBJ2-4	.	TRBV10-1	CASSDGGAKNIQYF	TGCGCCAGCAGTGATGGGGGGGCCAAAAACATTCAGTACTTC
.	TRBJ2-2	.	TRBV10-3	CAISESLANTGELFF	TGTGCCATCAGTGAGTCGCTCGCGAACACCGGGGAGCTGTTTTTT
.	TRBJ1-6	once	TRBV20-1	CSASQDYNSPLHF	TGCAGTGCTAGTCAAGATTATAATTCACCCCTCCACTTT
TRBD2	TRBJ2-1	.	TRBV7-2	CASSETSGSVNEQFF	TGTGCCAGCAGCGAAACTAGCGGGAGTGTCAATGAGCAGTTCTTC
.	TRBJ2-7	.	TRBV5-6	CASSLVNRGNEQYF	TGTGCCAGCAGCTTGGTGAATAGGGGTAACGAGCAGTACTTC
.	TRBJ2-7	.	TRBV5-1	CASSLEARDSSYEQYF	TGCGCCAGCAGCTTGGAGGCTCGGGACTCATCCTACGAGCAGTACTTC
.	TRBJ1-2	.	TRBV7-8	CASTSEVGVDYGYTF	TGTGCCAGCACCTCAGAGGTGGGCGTAGACTATGGCTACACCTTC
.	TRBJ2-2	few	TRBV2	CASSERGRELFF	TGTGCCAGCAGTGAACGGGGCCGGGAGCTGTTTTTT
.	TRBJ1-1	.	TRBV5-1	CASSLRAARTLNTEAFF	TGCGCCAGCAGCTTGAGGGCGGCCAGGACACTGAACACTGAAGCTTTCTTT
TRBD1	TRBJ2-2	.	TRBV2	CASSEAWDRGSANTGELFF	TGTGCCAGCAGTGAAGCGTGGGACAGGGGTTCTGCGAACACCGGGGAGCTGTTTTTT
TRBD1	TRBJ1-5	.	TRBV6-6	CASRRQGDSNQPQHF	TGTGCCAGCAGACGACAGGGGGATAGCAATCAGCCCCAGCATTTT
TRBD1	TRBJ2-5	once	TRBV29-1	CSASTGLEAQYF	TGCAGCGCATCGACAGGGTTGGAAGCCCAGTACTTC
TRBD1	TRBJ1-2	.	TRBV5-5	CASSFRDRANDGYTF	TGTGCCAGCAGCTTCCGGGACAGGGCGAACGATGGCTACACCTTC
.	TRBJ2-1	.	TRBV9	CASSVSSGPYNEQFF	TGTGCCAGCAGCGTAAGCTCGGGACCCTACAATGAGCAGTTCTTC
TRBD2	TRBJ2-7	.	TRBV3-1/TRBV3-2	CASSPAQRAGTYEQYF	TGTGCCAGCAGCCCCGCCCAAAGAGCGGGAACCTACGAGCAGTACTTC
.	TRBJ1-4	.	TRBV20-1	CSASYRENEKLFF	TGCAGTGCTAGTTACAGGGAAAATGAAAAACTGTTTTTT
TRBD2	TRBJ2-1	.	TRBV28	CASSRTSGRARGNEQFF	TGTGCCAGCAGTAGGACTAGCGGGAGGGCGAGAGGCAATGAGCAGTTCTTC
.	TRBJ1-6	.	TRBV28	CASNRLSYNSPLHF	TGTGCCAGCAATCGCCTCTCCTATAATTCACCCCTCCACTTT
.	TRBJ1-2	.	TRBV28	CASSGRTGNYGYTF	TGTGCCAGCAGTGGTAGGACGGGAAACTATGGCTACACCTTC
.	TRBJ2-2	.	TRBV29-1	CSVGHTGSVSERGINTGELFF	TGCAGCGTTGGACATACAGGATCCGTTAGTGAAAGGGGTATAAACACCGGGGAGCTGTTTTTT
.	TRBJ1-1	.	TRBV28	CASRGVLTEAFF	TGTGCCAGCAGGGGGGTACTCACTGAAGCTTTCTTT
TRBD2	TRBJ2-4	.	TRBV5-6	CASSLGTSGRYIQYF	TGTGCCAGCAGCTTGGGGACTAGCGGGAGATACATTCAGTACTTC
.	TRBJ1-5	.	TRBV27	CARLDSSNQPQHF	TGTGCCAGATTAGACAGTAGCAATCAGCCCCAGCATTTT